Listed below are T cell receptor beta chains from one sample, sequenced in a study of T cell responses to AZD1222 COVID-19 vaccine. Clones were sequenced by immunoSEQ multiplex PCR, and TCRdb holds only the in-frame ones, with some missing. This sample carries some 190,000 clones, approximately 86% of them seen once, and the ten largest clones take roughly 8%. The material was peripheral blood, obtained on day 0 of AZD1222 vaccination. The receptors come from an adult in good health. The CDR3 runs from the conserved cysteine through the conserved F or W. A D gene is named only where the DNA matches it firmly. For some rows the clone size is stated as once, few or many, or as a class when expanded; others skip it.

TRBJ1-4 TRBV29-1 16 TRBD1 NA CSVEVRGTGGNEKLFF TGCAGCGTTGAAGTGCGGGGGACAGGTGGTAATGAAAAACTGTTTTTT
TRBJ1-4 TRBV28 14 NA NA CASSYSGSRGKLFF TGTGCCAGCAGTTATTCAGGGAGTAGGGGAAAACTGTTTTTT
TRBJ2-7 TRBV11-2 14 TRBD1 NA CASSPTGLAYEQYF TGTGCCAGCAGCCCGACAGGGTTGGCCTACGAGCAGTACTTC
TRBJ2-3 TRBV6-4 15 TRBD2 few CASSKTSGATDTQYF TGTGCCAGCAGCAAGACTAGCGGGGCCACAGATACGCAGTATTTT
TRBJ1-2 TRBV7-8 14 NA NA CASSFGRLSYGYTF TGTGCCAGCAGCTTTGGCAGGCTCAGCTATGGCTACACCTTC
TRBJ1-1 TRBV5-8 11 NA NA CASSFLGKAFF TGTGCCAGCAGCTTTTTAGGGAAAGCTTTCTTT
TRBJ1-1 TRBV6-4 19 TRBD1 NA CASSDSKRPGGLMNTEAFF TGTGCCAGCAGTGACTCGAAACGGCCAGGGGGCCTTATGAACACTGAAGCTTTCTTT
TRBJ2-7 TRBV27 14 TRBD1 NA CASGTDRGDYEQYF TGTGCCAGCGGAACGGACAGGGGGGATTACGAGCAGTACTTC
TRBJ2-7 TRBV3-1/TRBV3-2 16 NA NA CASSLGGGSPSYEQYF TGTGCCAGCAGCCTTGGTGGGGGTAGTCCCTCCTACGAGCAGTACTTC
TRBJ1-5 TRBV27 14 NA NA CASNPGSSNQPQHF TGTGCCAGCAACCCAGGGAGTAGCAATCAGCCCCAGCATTTT
TRBJ1-1 TRBV10-3 14 NA NA CAITGGVENTEAFF TGTGCCATCACCGGAGGGGTGGAGAACACTGAAGCTTTCTTT
TRBJ2-2 TRBV18 17 NA NA CASSPPKGGPNTGELFF TGTGCCAGCTCACCACCGAAAGGTGGGCCGAACACCGGGGAGCTGTTTTTT
TRBJ2-1 TRBV5-1 14 TRBD2 NA CASSLPGGYNEQFF TGCGCCAGCAGCTTGCCGGGGGGCTACAATGAGCAGTTCTTC
TRBJ1-2 TRBV4-3 16 NA NA CASSQEKWGGSYGYTF TGCGCCAGCAGCCAAGAGAAGTGGGGAGGAAGCTATGGCTACACCTTC
TRBJ1-5 TRBV5-8 18 NA NA CASSLWVRTDGLNQPQHF TGTGCCAGCAGCTTATGGGTCCGGACAGACGGGCTCAATCAGCCCCAGCATTTT
TRBJ1-6 TRBV5-1 16 NA few CASSLDQSSYNSPLHF TGCGCCAGCAGCTTGGATCAGAGCTCCTATAATTCACCCCTCCACTTT
TRBJ1-3 TRBV6-1 16 NA NA CASSEAPGTSGNTIYF TGTGCCAGCAGTGAAGCCCCGGGAACCTCTGGAAACACCATATATTTT
TRBJ1-3 TRBV9 13 NA NA CASSARPGNTIYF TGTGCCAGCAGCGCCCGACCGGGAAACACCATATATTTT
TRBJ2-2 TRBV28 16 TRBD1 NA CASSSRTGGNTGELFF TGTGCCAGCAGTTCCCGGACAGGGGGGAACACCGGGGAGCTGTTTTTT
TRBJ1-2 TRBV7-8 15 TRBD1 NA CASSLGQGGVYGYTF TGTGCCAGCAGCCTAGGACAGGGGGGTGTTTATGGCTACACCTTC
TRBJ2-2 TRBV12-5 11 NA NA CASVNRSELFF TGTGCTAGTGTTAATCGTTCGGAGCTGTTTTTT
TRBJ1-6 TRBV18 15 NA NA CASSLMIPEGSPLHF TGTGCCAGCTCACTAATGATTCCTGAGGGATCACCCCTCCACTTT
TRBJ2-7 TRBV6-1 15 TRBD1 NA CASSEYRGIGDEQYF TGTGCCAGCAGTGAATACAGGGGGATCGGGGACGAGCAGTACTTC
TRBJ1-2 TRBV6-5 14 NA NA CASSFMAGWYGYTF TGTGCCAGCAGTTTCATGGCAGGCTGGTATGGCTACACCTTC
TRBJ1-6 TRBV6-5 12 NA NA CASSLGNSPLHF TGTGCCAGCAGTTTGGGGAATTCACCCCTCCACTTT
TRBJ2-1 TRBV7-6 14 TRBD2 NA CASSAGTWRGEQFF TGTGCCAGCAGCGCCGGGACTTGGCGGGGGGAGCAGTTCTTC
TRBJ1-3 TRBV4-3 15 NA NA CASSPTVNSGNTIYF TGCGCCAGCAGCCCGACAGTGAACTCTGGAAACACCATATATTTT
TRBJ1-2 TRBV13 12 NA few CASSLSSQGYTF TGTGCCAGCAGCTTAAGTTCTCAGGGCTACACCTTC
TRBJ2-2 TRBV28 17 NA NA CASSLPTGTTYTGELFF TGTGCCAGCAGTTTGCCCACAGGGACAACCTACACCGGGGAGCTGTTTTTT
TRBJ2-7 TRBV10-2 13 NA NA CASSEDNTYEQYF TGCGCCAGCAGTGAGGACAACACCTACGAGCAGTACTTC
TRBJ1-2 TRBV6-5 13 NA NA CASSKGENYGYTF TGTGCCAGCTCCAAGGGGGAAAACTATGGCTACACCTTC
TRBJ1-1 TRBV30 12 NA once CAWSVVGTEAFF TGTGCCTGGAGTGTTGTTGGGACTGAAGCTTTCTTT
TRBJ1-2 TRBV2 15 TRBD1 NA CASSEKLEGAEGYTF TGTGCCAGCAGTGAAAAATTAGAGGGGGCAGAAGGCTACACCTTC
TRBJ2-2 TRBV9 14 NA NA CASSLSGETGELFF TGTGCCAGCTCTCTGTCGGGAGAGACCGGGGAGCTGTTTTTT
TRBJ1-1 TRBV3-1/TRBV3-2 14 NA once CASSQRRFPWEAFF TGTGCCAGCAGCCAACGAAGGTTTCCTTGGGAAGCTTTCTTT
TRBJ1-1 TRBV7-9 14 TRBD1 few CASSLTGGGTEAFF TGTGCCAGCAGCCTGACAGGGGGCGGCACTGAAGCTTTCTTT
TRBJ2-3 TRBV5-1 13 NA once CASSLVGTDTQYF TGCGCCAGCAGCTTGGTGGGGACAGATACGCAGTATTTT
TRBJ1-1 TRBV7-2 15 NA few CASRSQGRRRTEAFF TGTGCCAGCAGATCGCAGGGGCGGCGGAGGACTGAAGCTTTCTTT
TRBJ2-2 TRBV4-1 14 NA NA CASSREPELGELFF TGCGCCAGCAGCCGAGAACCCGAACTTGGGGAGCTGTTTTTT
TRBJ2-1 TRBV28 13 TRBD2 NA CASGTSGYNEQFF TGTGCCAGTGGGACTAGCGGATACAATGAGCAGTTCTTC
TRBJ1-1 TRBV28 15 TRBD1 NA CASSRPQGAVTEAFF TGTGCCAGCAGTCGCCCGCAGGGGGCAGTCACTGAAGCTTTCTTT